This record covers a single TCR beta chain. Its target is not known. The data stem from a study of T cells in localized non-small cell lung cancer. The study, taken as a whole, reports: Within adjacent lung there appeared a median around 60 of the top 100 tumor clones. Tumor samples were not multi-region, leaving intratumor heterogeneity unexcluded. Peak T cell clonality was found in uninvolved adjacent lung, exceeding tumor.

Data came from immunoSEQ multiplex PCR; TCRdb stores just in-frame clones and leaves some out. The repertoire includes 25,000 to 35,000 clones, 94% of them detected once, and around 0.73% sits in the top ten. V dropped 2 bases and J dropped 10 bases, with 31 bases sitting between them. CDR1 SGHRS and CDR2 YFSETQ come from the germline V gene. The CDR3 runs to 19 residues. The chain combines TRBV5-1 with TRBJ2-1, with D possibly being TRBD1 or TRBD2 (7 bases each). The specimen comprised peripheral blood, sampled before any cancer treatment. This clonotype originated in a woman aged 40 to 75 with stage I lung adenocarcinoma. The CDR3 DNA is TGCGCCAGCAGCTTCAGGGGGGGAACCGGGAGACAAACATCGGACGAGCAGTTCTTC. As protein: CASSFRGGTGRQTSDEQFF.